This TCR beta chain was documented in a study of shared clonotypes between healthy human individuals (TCRdb year 2020). Describing the broader study: Three men and two women, aged 18 to 49 years, made up the cohort. For each donor, CD4 naive and CD4 memory were each run on three plates, CD8 naive on two plates, and CD8 memory on one plate. Blood TCR repertoires of about five healthy adults were deeply sequenced to estimate repertoire size and the extent of clonotype sharing between individuals. To increase sequencing depth and limit assay-specific biases, different laboratories used diverse techniques to prepare libraries and sequence TCR repertoires. Leukapheresis yielded between about 0.8 and 9.5 billion PBMCs per donor. General findings and caveats noted by the study authors: Sampling was restricted to blood, and TCR repertoires in tissues likely differ from the TCR repertoires found in blood. Sharing across a handful of donors was observed for around 5% of naive CD4, over 3% of naive CD8, about 2.3% of memory CD4, and about 0.39% of memory CD8 clonotypes. Even with the large sequencing depth, rarefaction of the sorted-subset datasets indicated that sequencing was incomplete. Naive subsets generally had larger estimated clonotype richness than memory subsets. The genetic and exposure-history diversity represented was limited by the small number of donors. Based on pairwise subsampling, the degree of clonotype sharing among donors was expected to be affected by sequencing depth. Compared with non-shared clonotypes, clonotypes shared by all four sorted-subset donors had higher generation probabilities.

Using the deep immunoSEQ assay, multiplex PCR amplified TCR CDR3 regions from genomic DNA. Extracted genomic DNA from each cell subset was spread evenly across all wells of several immunoSEQ 96-well plates, with each plate serving as a replicate. Each replicate PCR for sorted subsets received 150 to 250 ng genomic DNA, equal to 28,000 or so T cell genomes. Purified libraries were quantified with a Qubit 3.0 fluorometer, sized on a Bioanalyzer 2100, and re-quantified with the KAPA Library Quantification kit. Every immunoSEQ 96-well plate was sequenced on a separate single-read 150-cycle Illumina NextSeq 550 flow cell. Processing in the source paper ran as follows. Because the immunoSEQ output held only junctional sequences and lacked quality scores, the filtering could not match the filtering applied to full-length reads. To assign V/J genes and CDR3, sequences were annotated using PyIR, a Python wrapper for IgBLAST v1.9, with IMGT germline references. Reads were removed for weak V/J assignments (E-value above 1e-6), missing CDR3, stop codons, out-of-frame junctions, or ambiguous translated residues. V3J clonotypes were defined as sequences sharing an identical inferred V gene, J gene, and CDR3 amino acid sequence. Percentage overlap between repertoires was calculated by dividing the number of shared unique clonotypes by the size of the smaller repertoire. Three approaches were used to assess repertoire richness: RTK rarefaction, the Chao1 estimator, and Recon v2.1 estimates of unobserved clonotypes. Generation probabilities were computed with OLGA for all TCRbeta clonotypes obtained by the gDNA method from a handful of donors. Sourced from immuneACCESS, this table was stored by TCRdb with only in-frame sequences that have V and J called. A share of the clones is absent; for the studies checked, an unresolved V gene accounts for under half, and the remainder has no known explanation. The V and J calls and clone size were taken over from that table, and D and trimming were inferred from the DNA. This sample holds 1,400,000 or so clones; approximately 98.5% were observed only once. The ten largest account for roughly 0.35% of the sample.

For this clone: The antigen this receptor binds is unknown. No much larger clone is present one base from it, and per-base qualities are unavailable.

The CDR3 goes from the cysteine to the phenylalanine over 16 residues. The sequence is cut down to CDR3 DNA, 48 bases in frame from base 1. Taken from the germline V gene (reference sequence), the CDR1 and CDR2 loops are MNHEY and SMNVEV. The germline V and J ends show losses of 7 bases and 6 bases respectively, and no gene match explains 16 bases of the junction. The donors were healthy, HIV-negative adults who had no recently reported acute infections or vaccinations. Every donor was a Caucasian adult living in Nashville, Tennessee, USA. CD4+ T cells were enriched by magnetic negative selection; naive cells were then positively selected on CD45RA, and the negative fraction formed the memory subset. Blood was obtained by leukapheresis, after which PBMCs were separated by Ficoll-Histopaque density gradient centrifugation and cryopreserved in liquid nitrogen vapor phase. Analytical flow cytometry was used to check the purity and quantity of each magnetically sorted T cell population. Genomic DNA was isolated from each sorted fraction and quantified by UV absorbance on a Nanodrop 2000c.

The TCR comes from a man aged 30 to 45 in good health. Sequencing was carried out using naive CD4+ T cells sorted from blood. Read against the paper, the sample's cell subset or site label means: CD45RA+ positively selected. Rearrangement joined TRBV27 to TRBJ2-3; 7 central bases correspond to TRBD2. The DNA sequence is given as TGTGCCAGCACCCCTCTTAGCGGGCCCCGGTACGATACGCAGTATTTT. It translates to CASTPLSGPRYDTQYF.